Listed below are T cell receptor beta chains from one sample, sequenced in a study of OX40 agonist ivuxolimab in advanced cancers. The protocol was immunoSEQ multiplex PCR, while the TCRdb copy is restricted to in-frame clones and leaves out a portion. The sample has fewer than 90,000 clones; about 85% are singletons. Sample: CD4+ or CD8+ T cells sorted from blood, taken in a trial of the OX40 agonist ivuxolimab. These TCRs come from an adult with an advanced solid tumor such as melanoma, head and neck, liver or kidney cancer. Both conserved end residues are part of each CDR3. D genes are given only for firm matches. Where a row states a size, it is once, few, many or the class of an expanded clone; other rows omit it.

cdr3_length clone_size d_call j_call v_call cdr3_nt cdr3_aa
16 - - TRBJ2-5 TRBV21-1 TGTGCCAGCAGCAAACTGGGGACAGCCCGGGTAGAGACCCAGTACTTC CASSKLGTARVETQYF
12 - - TRBJ2-3 TRBV7-8 TGTGCCAGCAGCTTAGGACTCGATACGCAGTATTTT CASSLGLDTQYF
15 - TRBD1 TRBJ2-7 TRBV5-5 TGTGCCAGCAGCGGATCCGGGACAGGGATTTCCGAGCAGTACTTC CASSGSGTGISEQYF
16 few - TRBJ2-2 TRBV9 TGTGCCAGCAGCGTAGGGCCGTTAGGGTACACCGGGGAGCTGTTTTTT CASSVGPLGYTGELFF
12 - - TRBJ2-5 TRBV10-1 TGCGCCGGTAGACAGTACCAAGAGACCCAGTACTTC CAGRQYQETQYF
14 few - TRBJ1-1 TRBV28 TGTGCCAGCAGGTCCTTGGGGGTGAGGACTGAAGCTTTCTTT CASRSLGVRTEAFF
15 - - TRBJ1-3 TRBV6-5 TGTGCCAGCTCAAGAGGGGGTTTCACTGGAAACACCATATATTTT CASSRGGFTGNTIYF
8 - - TRBJ1-3 TRBV5-8 TGTGCCAGCAGCCTGAAGACTTTT CASSLKTF
14 - TRBD1 TRBJ2-2 TRBV10-3 TGTGCCATCAGGGGACAGGGCAACACCGGGGAGCTGTTTTTT CAIRGQGNTGELFF
14 medium-sized - TRBJ1-5 TRBV4-3 TGCGCCAGCAGCCAAGGGATGGAGGTTCAGCCCCAGCATTTT CASSQGMEVQPQHF